This TCR beta chain was recorded in a study of T cell clonality in common variable immunodeficiency. Whole-study findings and limits: Reportedly, TCR beta sequences from common variable immunodeficiency showed fewer deletions and N-nucleotide insertions.

Germline lookup yields CDR1 LNHDA and CDR2 SQIVND (reference sequence). The CDR3 sequence is 14 residues long. TCRdb keeps only in-frame clones here, not all; method: immunoSEQ multiplex PCR. The sample has tens of thousands of clones, none seen only once. This clone was recorded many times. Its antigen remains unknown. The read comes to an end 3 residues before the CDR3 does, leaving the germline J gene to fill in the end. Sequencing was carried out using peripheral blood mononuclear cells. This clonotype was sampled from a person between 18 and 75 years old in good health. The J gene is TRBJ2-2, the V gene TRBV19; D is perhaps TRBD1 (6 bases). The CDR3 DNA, read in part, is TGTGCCAGCACAACAGGGAAAATTGGTGAAAAG. It codes for CASTTGKIGEK. The complete CDR3 sequence is CASTTGKIGEKLFF.